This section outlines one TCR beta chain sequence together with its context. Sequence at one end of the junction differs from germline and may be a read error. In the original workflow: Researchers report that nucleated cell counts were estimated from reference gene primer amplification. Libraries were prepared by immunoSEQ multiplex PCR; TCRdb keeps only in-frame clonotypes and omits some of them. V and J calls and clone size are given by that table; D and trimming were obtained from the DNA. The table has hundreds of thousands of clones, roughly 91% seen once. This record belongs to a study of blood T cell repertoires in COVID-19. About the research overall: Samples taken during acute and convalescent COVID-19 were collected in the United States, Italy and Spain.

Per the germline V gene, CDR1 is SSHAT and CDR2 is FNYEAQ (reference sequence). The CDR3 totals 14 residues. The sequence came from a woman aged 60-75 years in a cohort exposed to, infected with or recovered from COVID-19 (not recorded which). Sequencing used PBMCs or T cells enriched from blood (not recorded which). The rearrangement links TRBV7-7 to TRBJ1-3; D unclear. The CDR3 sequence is CASSLSPTGNTIYF. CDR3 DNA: TGTGCTAGCAGCTTAAGTCCTACTGGAAACACCATATATTTT.